These 4 T cell receptor beta chains were sequenced from one sample in a study of early T cells in non-severe SARS-CoV-2 infection. TCRdb reprocessed the 5' RACE reads with MiXCR, giving one entry per CDR3 protein. This table holds some 50,000 distinct CDR3 sequences, approximately 5.9% found once. The sample here was whole blood, taken at baseline. The receptors come from an adult who was a healthcare worker with PCR-confirmed SARS-CoV-2 infection or an uninfected control (not recorded which).

Many counts were recorded for this clonotype. The gene calls are TRBV6-6 and TRBJ1-1; D is possibly TRBD1 (6 bases). The CDR3 length is 12 residues. Trimming took off 6 bases at V and 11 bases at J, with 16 bases between the two ends. Looked up from germline, CDR1 is MNHNY and CDR2 is SVGAGI (reference sequence). CDR3 region: CASSPPAGAAFF. CDR3 nucleotides: TGTGCCAGCAGCCCCCCCGCAGGGGCGGCTTTCTTT.

In this sample, this clonotype turned up many times. The V call is TRBV5-1, the J call TRBJ2-2; unclear D gene. This CDR3 is built from 16 residues. V lost 1 base and J lost 0, with 10 bases in between. Germline assignment: CDR1 SGHRS and CDR2 YFSETQ. The CDR3 sequence: CASSLFSTSNTGELFF. For the CDR3, the DNA is TGCGCCAGCAGCTTGTTCTCGACTTCGAACACCGGGGAGCTGTTTTTT.

This clonotype was recorded at least ten times. The rearrangement joins TRBV12-3 or TRBV12-4 to TRBJ2-5; D is uncertain. V gave up 4 bases and J gave up 7 bases, with 13 bases separating them. The CDR3 consists of 13 residues. CDR3 coding DNA: TGTGCCAGCAGTTATGACCCCAAGAGGACCCAGTACTTC. Encoded protein: CASSYDPKRTQYF.

The chain has TRBV29-1 and TRBJ2-7; possibly TRBD1 for D (6 bases). Trimming took off 5 bases at V and 1 base at J, with 12 bases between the two ends. Germline V gene data show CDR1 as SQVTM and CDR2 as ANQGSEA. The CDR3 spans 13 residues. The CDR3 DNA follows: TGCAGCGTTCAAGTGACAGGATCCTACGAGCAGTACTTC. As protein: CSVQVTGSYEQYF.